This record looks at one T cell receptor beta chain sequence and its context. Its antigen has not been determined. Base qualities are not at hand, and no much larger clone is one base apart. This specimen comes from a study of blood T cell repertoires in COVID-19 (dated by TCRdb to 2019 to 2021). About the study as a whole: Samples covering the acute and convalescent phases of COVID-19 were provided by collaborators in the United States, Italy and Spain. The material from the prospective study consisted of cDNA or gDNA derived from T cells, B-cell-depleted T cells, or PBMCs. Deeply sampled blood TCRbeta repertoires from subjects exposed to, actively infected with, or recovered from COVID-19 were included in the dataset. The repertoires were released in a freely available public database intended as a resource for research on the immune response to SARS-CoV-2. Samples came from the ongoing ImmuneRACE study (first 160 participants) plus 1,254 subjects from 6 global collaborators. The sample metadata nearly always contained a de-identified subject ID, COVID-19 status, age in years and sex. Where available, HLA class I and class II types were taken from metadata supplied by the sample provider and were not determined by assay-based typing.

TCRbeta CDR3 regions were amplified from genomic DNA by means of the immunoSEQ Assay, a bias-controlled multiplex PCR. From the authors' description of their analysis: Within the assay, amplification of reference gene primers was used to estimate how many nucleated cells each sample contained. To quantify the absolute abundance of each unique TCRbeta CDR3 rearrangement, sequence reads were collapsed and filtered. For each sample, productive Simpson clonality was calculated by taking the square root of Simpson's diversity index across productive rearrangements. TCRdb took this table from immuneACCESS and kept in-frame rearrangements with V and J called. Such tables lack part of the clones; where checked against another copy, unresolved V genes explain under half of the gap, and the rest is unexplained. V and J calls plus clone size are reproduced from that table; the DNA served to infer D and trimming. The sample table contains around 70,000 clones; only one count was recorded for around 86% of them. The biggest ten clones account for around 12% of the sample.

Beyond this particular receptor, the publication reports: The amount of clinical and demographic metadata varied by source and participant and was provided uncurated.

From the cysteine up to the phenylalanine, the CDR3 has a length of 14 residues. Of all the DNA, just the CDR3 is kept, 42 bases in frame from base 1. Here V drops 8 bases and J drops 0 bases, and the junction holds 5 bases not matched to any gene. CDR1 and CDR2 are drawn from the germline V gene (reference sequence): SGHNT, YYREEE. Collaborating institutions collected whole blood in K2EDTA tubes following their own protocols. Collaborator samples were shipped for TCRbeta analysis as frozen whole blood, isolated PBMCs, or DNA extracted from either sample type. The sample consisted of peripheral blood. The chain joins TRBV5-4 to TRBJ2-1; TRBD2 lines up with 7 middle nucleotides. This TCR derives from a human donor in a cohort sampled during active COVID-19. The CDR3 amino acid sequence is: CARSSGPSYNEQFF. The DNA sequence reads TGTGCCAGAAGTAGCGGGCCCTCCTACAATGAGCAGTTCTTC.